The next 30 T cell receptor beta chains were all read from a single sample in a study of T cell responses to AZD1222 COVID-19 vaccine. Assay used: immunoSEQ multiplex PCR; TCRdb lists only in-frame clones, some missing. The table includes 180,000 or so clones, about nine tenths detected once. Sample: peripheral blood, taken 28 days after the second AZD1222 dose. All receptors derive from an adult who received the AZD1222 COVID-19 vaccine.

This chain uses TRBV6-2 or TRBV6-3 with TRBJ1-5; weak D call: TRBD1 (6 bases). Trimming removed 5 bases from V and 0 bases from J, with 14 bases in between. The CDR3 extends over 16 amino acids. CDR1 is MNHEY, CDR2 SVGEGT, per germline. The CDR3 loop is CASSPEGGGSNQPQHF. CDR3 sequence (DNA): TGTGCCAGCAGTCCCGAAGGGGGGGGTAGCAATCAGCCCCAGCATTTT.

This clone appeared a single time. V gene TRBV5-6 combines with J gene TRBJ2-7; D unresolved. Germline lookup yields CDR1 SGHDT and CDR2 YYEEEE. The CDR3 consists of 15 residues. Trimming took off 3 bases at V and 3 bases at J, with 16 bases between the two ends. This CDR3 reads CASSSLTRVLYEQYF. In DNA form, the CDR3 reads TGTGCCAGCAGCTCCCTGACCAGAGTCCTCTACGAGCAGTACTTC.

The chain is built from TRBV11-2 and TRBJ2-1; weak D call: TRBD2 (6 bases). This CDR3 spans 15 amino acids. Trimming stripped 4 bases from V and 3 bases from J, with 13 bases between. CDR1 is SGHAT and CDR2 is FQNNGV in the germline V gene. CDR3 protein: CASSSPRGFYNEQFF. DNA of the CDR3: TGTGCCAGCAGCTCACCACGGGGGTTCTACAATGAGCAGTTCTTC.

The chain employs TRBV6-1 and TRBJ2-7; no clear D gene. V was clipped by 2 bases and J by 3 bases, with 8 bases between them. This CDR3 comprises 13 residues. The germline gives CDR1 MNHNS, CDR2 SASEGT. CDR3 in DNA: TGTGCCAGCAGTGAATGGGGTCTCTACGAGCAGTACTTC. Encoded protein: CASSEWGLYEQYF.

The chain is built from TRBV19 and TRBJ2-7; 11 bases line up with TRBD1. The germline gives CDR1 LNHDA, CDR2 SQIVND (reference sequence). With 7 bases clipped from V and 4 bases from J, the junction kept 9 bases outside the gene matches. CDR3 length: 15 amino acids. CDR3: CASTTTGQGGYEQYF. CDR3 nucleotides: TGTGCCAGTACAACAACGGGACAGGGGGGATACGAGCAGTACTTC.

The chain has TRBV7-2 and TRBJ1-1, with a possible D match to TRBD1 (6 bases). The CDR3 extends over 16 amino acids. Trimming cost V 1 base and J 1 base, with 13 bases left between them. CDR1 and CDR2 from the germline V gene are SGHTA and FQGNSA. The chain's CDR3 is CASSLEGSRGNTEAFF. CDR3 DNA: TGTGCCAGCAGCTTAGAGGGAAGCAGGGGGAACACTGAAGCTTTCTTT.

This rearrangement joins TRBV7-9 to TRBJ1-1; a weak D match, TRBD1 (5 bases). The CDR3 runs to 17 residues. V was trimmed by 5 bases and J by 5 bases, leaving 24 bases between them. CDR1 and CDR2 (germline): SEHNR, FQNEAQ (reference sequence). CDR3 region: CASSPKSGDPGWTEAFF. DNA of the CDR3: TGTGCCAGCAGCCCAAAATCCGGGGACCCGGGGTGGACTGAAGCTTTCTTT.

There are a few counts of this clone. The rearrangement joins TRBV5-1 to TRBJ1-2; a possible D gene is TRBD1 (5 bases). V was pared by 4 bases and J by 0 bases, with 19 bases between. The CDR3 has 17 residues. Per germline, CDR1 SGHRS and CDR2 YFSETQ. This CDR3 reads CASSPGHQRIANYGYTF. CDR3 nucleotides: TGCGCCAGCAGCCCTGGACATCAGCGTATAGCTAACTATGGCTACACCTTC. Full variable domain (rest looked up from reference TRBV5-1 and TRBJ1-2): KAGVTQTPRYLIKTRGQQVTLSCSPISGHRSVSWYQQTPGQGLQFLFEYFSETQRNKGNFPGRFSGRQFSNSRSEMNVSTLELGDSALYLCASSPGHQRIANYGYTFGSGTRLTVV.

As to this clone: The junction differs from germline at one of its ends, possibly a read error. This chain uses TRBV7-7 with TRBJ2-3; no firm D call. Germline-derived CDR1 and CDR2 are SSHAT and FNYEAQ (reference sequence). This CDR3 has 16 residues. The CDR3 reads CASSPQTPPSTDTQYF. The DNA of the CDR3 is TGTGCTAGCAGCCCACAGACACCACCTAGCACAGATACGCAGTATTTT.

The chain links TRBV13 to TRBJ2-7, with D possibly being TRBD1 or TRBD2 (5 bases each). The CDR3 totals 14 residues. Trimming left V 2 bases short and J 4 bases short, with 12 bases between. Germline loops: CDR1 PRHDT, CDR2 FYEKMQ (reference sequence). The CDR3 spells CASSLSGTLYEQYF. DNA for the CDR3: TGTGCCAGCAGCTTATCCGGGACCCTATACGAGCAGTACTTC.

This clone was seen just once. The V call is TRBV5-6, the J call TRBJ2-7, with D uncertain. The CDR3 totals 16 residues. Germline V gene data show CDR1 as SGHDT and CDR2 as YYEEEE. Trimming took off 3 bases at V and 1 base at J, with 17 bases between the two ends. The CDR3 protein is CASSSIRAQFSYEQYF. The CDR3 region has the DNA TGTGCCAGCAGCTCGATTCGGGCCCAGTTTTCCTACGAGCAGTACTTC.

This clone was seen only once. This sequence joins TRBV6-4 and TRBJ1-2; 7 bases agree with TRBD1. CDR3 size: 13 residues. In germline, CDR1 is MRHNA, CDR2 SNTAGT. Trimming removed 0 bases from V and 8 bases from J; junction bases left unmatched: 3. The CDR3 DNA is TGTGCCAGCAGTGACTCAGAAGGGGGCGGCTACACCTTC. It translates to CASSDSEGGGYTF.

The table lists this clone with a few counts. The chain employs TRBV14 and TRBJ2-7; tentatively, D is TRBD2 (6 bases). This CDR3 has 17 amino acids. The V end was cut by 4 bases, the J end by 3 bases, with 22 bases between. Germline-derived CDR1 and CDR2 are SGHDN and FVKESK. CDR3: CASSRPTSLGGFYEQYF. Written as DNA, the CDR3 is TGTGCCAGCAGCCGACCTACGAGTTTGGGGGGATTCTACGAGCAGTACTTC.

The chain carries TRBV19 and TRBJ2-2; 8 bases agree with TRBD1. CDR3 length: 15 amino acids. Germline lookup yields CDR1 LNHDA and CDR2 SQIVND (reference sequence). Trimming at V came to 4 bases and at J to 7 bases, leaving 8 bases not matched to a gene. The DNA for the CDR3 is TGTGCCAGTAGTACCGGACAGGGAAGAAACGGGGAGCTGTTTTTT. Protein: CASSTGQGRNGELFF.

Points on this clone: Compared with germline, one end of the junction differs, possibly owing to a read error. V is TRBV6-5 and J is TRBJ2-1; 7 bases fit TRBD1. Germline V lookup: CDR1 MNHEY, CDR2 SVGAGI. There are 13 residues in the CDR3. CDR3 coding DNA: TGTGCCATCGGAAGGTCGGGGACAGCCCATCGGATCTTC. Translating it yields CAIGRSGTAHRIF.

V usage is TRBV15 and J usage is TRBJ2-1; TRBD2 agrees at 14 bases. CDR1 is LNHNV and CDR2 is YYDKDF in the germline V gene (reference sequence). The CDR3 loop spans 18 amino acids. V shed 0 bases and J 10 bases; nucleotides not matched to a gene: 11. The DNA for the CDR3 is TGTGCCACCAGCAGAGATCCGGGTCGACTAGCGGGAGGGCACGAGCAGTTCTTC. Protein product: CATSRDPGRLAGGHEQFF. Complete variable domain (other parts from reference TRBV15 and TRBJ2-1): DAMVIQNPRYQVTQFGKPVTLSCSQTLNHNVMYWYQQKSSQAPKLLFHYYDKDFNNEADTPDNFQSRRPNTSFCFLDIRSPGLGDTAMYLCATSRDPGRLAGGHEQFFGPGTRLTVL.

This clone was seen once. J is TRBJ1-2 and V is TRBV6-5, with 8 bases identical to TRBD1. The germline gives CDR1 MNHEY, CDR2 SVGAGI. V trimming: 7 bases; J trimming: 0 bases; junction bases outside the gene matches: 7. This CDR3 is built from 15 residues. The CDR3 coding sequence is TGTGCCAGCACCCTACGGACAGGGACTAACTATGGCTACACCTTC. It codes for CASTLRTGTNYGYTF.

The CDR3 protein is CASSPQADLGDFF. Written as DNA, the CDR3 is TGTGCCAGCTCACCACAGGCGGATCTGGGGGATTTCTTT. This rearrangement joins TRBV18 to TRBJ1-1; maybe TRBD1 (5 bases). The germline V gene encodes CDR1 KGHSH and CDR2 LQKENI. This CDR3 spans 13 amino acids. Trimming removed 1 base from V and 13 bases from J, with 16 bases in between. Together with reference TRBV18 and TRBJ1-1, the CDR3 gives the full variable domain: NAGVMQNPRHLVRRRGQEARLRCSPMKGHSHVYWYRQLPEEGLKFMVYLQKENIIDESGMPKERFSAEFPKEGPSILRIQQVVRGDSAAYFCASSPQADLGDFFGQGTRLTVV.

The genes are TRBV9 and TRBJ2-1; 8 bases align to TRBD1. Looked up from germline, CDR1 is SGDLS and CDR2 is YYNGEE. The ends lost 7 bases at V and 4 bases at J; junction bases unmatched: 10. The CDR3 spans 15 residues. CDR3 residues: CASSVSGQEYNEQFF. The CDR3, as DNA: TGTGCCAGCTCCGTCTCGGGACAGGAGTACAATGAGCAGTTCTTC.

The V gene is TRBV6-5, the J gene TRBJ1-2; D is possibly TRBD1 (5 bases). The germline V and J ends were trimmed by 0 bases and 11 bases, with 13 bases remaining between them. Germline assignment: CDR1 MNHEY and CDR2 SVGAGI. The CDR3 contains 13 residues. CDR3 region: CASSYSGRANYTF. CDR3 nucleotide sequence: TGTGCCAGCAGTTACTCAGGCAGGGCCAATTACACCTTC.

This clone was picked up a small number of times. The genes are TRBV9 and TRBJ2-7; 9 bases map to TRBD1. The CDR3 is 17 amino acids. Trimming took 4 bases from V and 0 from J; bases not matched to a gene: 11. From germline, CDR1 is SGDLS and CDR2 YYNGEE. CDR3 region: CASSPADETGGSYEQYF. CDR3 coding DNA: TGTGCCAGCAGCCCGGCAGATGAGACAGGGGGCTCCTACGAGCAGTACTTC.

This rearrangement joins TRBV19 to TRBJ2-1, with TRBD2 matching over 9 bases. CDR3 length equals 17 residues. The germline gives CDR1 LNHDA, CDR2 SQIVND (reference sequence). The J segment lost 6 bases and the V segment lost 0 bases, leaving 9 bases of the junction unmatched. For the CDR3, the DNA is TGTGCCAGTAGTATAGATCTCACCAGCGGGGGGATCAATGAGCAGTTCTTC. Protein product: CASSIDLTSGGINEQFF.

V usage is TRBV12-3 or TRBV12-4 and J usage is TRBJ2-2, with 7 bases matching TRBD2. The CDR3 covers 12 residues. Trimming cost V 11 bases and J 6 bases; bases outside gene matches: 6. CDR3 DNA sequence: TGTGCCGGAGCTCGGGGGGCCGGGGAGCTGTTTTTT. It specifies CAGARGAGELFF.

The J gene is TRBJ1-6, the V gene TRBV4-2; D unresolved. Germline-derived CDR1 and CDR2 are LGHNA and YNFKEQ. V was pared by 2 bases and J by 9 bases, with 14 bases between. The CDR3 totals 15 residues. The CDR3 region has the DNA TGTGCCAGCAGCCAAAAACGAGATCAGCGTTCACCCCTCCACTTT. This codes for CASSQKRDQRSPLHF.

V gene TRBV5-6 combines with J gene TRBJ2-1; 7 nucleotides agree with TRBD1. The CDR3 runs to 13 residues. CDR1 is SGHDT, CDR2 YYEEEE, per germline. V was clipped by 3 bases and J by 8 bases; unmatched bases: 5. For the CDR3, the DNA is TGTGCCAGCAGCTGGGACAGTGGGTATGAGCAGTTCTTC. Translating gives CASSWDSGYEQFF.

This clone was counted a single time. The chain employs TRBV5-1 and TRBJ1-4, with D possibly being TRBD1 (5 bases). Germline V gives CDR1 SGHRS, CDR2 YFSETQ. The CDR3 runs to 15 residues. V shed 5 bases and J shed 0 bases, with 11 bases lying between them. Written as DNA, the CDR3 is TGCGCCAGCAGGGTCGACAGTGCAACTAATGAAAAACTGTTTTTT. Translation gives CASRVDSATNEKLFF.

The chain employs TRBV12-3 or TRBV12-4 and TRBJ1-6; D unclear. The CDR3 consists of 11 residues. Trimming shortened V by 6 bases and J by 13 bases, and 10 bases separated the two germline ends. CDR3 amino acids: CASSESGPLHF. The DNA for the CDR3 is TGTGCCAGCAGCGAGTCCGGTCCCCTCCACTTT.

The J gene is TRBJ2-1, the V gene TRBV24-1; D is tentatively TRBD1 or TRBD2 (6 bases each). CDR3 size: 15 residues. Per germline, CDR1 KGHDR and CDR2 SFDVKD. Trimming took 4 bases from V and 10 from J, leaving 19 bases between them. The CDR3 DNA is TGTGCCACCAGTGACGGGGGAACAGGGTATCGGGAGCAGTTCTTC. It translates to CATSDGGTGYREQFF.

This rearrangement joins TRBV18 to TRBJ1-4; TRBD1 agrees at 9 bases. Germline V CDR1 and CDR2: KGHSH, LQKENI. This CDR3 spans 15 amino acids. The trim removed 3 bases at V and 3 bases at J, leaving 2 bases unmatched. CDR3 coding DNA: TGTGCCAGCTCACCCAGGACAGGGGCTAATGAAAAACTGTTTTTT. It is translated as CASSPRTGANEKLFF.

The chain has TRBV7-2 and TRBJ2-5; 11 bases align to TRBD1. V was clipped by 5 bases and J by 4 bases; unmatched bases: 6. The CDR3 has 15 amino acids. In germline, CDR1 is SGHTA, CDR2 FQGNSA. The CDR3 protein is CASSPWGTGGETQYF. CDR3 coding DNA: TGTGCCAGCAGCCCATGGGGGACAGGGGGAGAGACCCAGTACTTC.